The sequence of this TCR beta chain was determined in a study of read filtering for tumor transcriptome and immune sequencing. For the study at large: By R-ISS, stages I, II and III held roughly 8, 15 and 7 patients. DNase treatment preceded whole-transcriptome library preparation.

The CDR3 extends over 14 amino acids. The germline V gene has CDR1 SQVTM and CDR2 ANQGSEA. V was trimmed by 0 bases and J by 7 bases, leaving 13 bases between them. This clonotype is judged medium-sized (0.01 to 0.1%). This library used 300 to 450 ng RNA and molecular barcoded adaptors spanning alpha/delta and beta/gamma chains. Using its own MiXCR run on the reads, TCRdb lists one record per CDR3 protein. The sample shows approximately 45,000 distinct CDR3 sequences, 15% to 20% of them seen only once. The source is a donor aged 40 or older with multiple myeloma. This chain joins TRBV29-1 and TRBJ2-1; the D is unclear. Sequencing was done on a sample of a population of CD138-negative cells sorted from bone marrow. DNA of the CDR3: TGCAGCGTTGAAGACGGGCCGGCTGGGAATGAGCAGTTCTTC. Its protein product is CSVEDGPAGNEQFF.